The next 29 T cell receptor beta chains were all read from a single sample in a study of cytomegalovirus exposure and HLA in healthy donors. Researchers ran the PCR with 60 Vbeta and 13 Jbeta primers. The repertoire was sequenced with immunoSEQ multiplex PCR; TCRdb's copy has only in-frame clones and lacks some. The sample has fewer than 110,000 clones, 81% seen once. The sequenced sample was PBMCs. The receptors stem from a man aged 25-45 years in good health and CMV-seronegative.

V and J are TRBV5-1 and TRBJ2-1; D uncertain. The germline V gene has CDR1 SGHRS and CDR2 YFSETQ. V was clipped by 5 bases and J by 2 bases, with 5 bases between them. There are 12 residues in the CDR3. The CDR3 DNA reads TGCGCCAGCAGATTCACCTACAATGAGCAGTTCTTC. This codes for CASRFTYNEQFF.

The CDR3 sequence: CASSHYSGQDQPQHF. The CDR3 region has the DNA TGCGCCAGCAGCCATTATTCAGGGCAGGATCAGCCCCAGCATTTT. This rearrangement joins TRBV4-1 to TRBJ1-5, with a weak D call TRBD1 (5 bases). The CDR3 contains 15 residues. Trimming removed 3 bases from V and 5 bases from J, with 14 bases in between. CDR1 and CDR2 (germline): MGHRA, YSYEKL.

The chain carries TRBV9 and TRBJ2-7; 10 bases fit TRBD1. V was pared by 0 bases and J by 3 bases, with 3 bases of the junction left unmatched. In germline, CDR1 is SGDLS, CDR2 YYNGEE. This CDR3 has 15 residues. CDR3 sequence: CASSVGDRGFYEQYF. CDR3 DNA: TGTGCCAGCAGCGTAGGGGACAGGGGTTTCTACGAGCAGTACTTC.

V and J are TRBV7-9 and TRBJ2-5; 13 bases line up with TRBD2. The V gene's germline CDR1 is SEHNR and CDR2 FQNEAQ (reference sequence). V was pared by 4 bases and J by 7 bases, with 3 bases of the junction left unmatched. This CDR3 is 14 amino acids long. The CDR3 region is CASSYGLAGATQYF. CDR3 coding DNA: TGTGCCAGCAGCTACGGACTAGCGGGGGCGACCCAGTACTTC.

This chain joins TRBV7-9 and TRBJ2-3; D is perhaps TRBD1 (5 bases). This CDR3 is 15 amino acids long. V lost 1 base and J lost 1, with 9 bases in between. CDR1 SEHNR and CDR2 FQNEAQ come from the germline V gene (reference sequence). The CDR3 sequence: CASSLEGMGTDTQYF. The CDR3 DNA follows: TGTGCCAGCAGCTTAGAGGGGATGGGCACAGATACGCAGTATTTT.

This chain joins TRBV6-5 and TRBJ2-1; 7 nucleotides agree with TRBD2. This CDR3 is 16 amino acids long. V was clipped by 0 bases and J by 5 bases; unmatched bases: 7. Germline V gene sequence: CDR1 MNHEY, CDR2 SVGAGI. The CDR3 DNA reads TGTGCCAGCAGTTACTCGGGGTCTAGCGGTGACAATGAGCAGTTCTTC. Translating it yields CASSYSGSSGDNEQFF.

The V gene is TRBV6-6, the J gene TRBJ2-5, with 7 nucleotides matching TRBD1. The ends lost 1 base at V and 2 bases at J; junction bases unmatched: 4. CDR3 length: 15 residues. Germline V lookup: CDR1 MNHNY, CDR2 SVGAGI (reference sequence). The CDR3 DNA reads as TGTGCCAGCAGTTACTGGGGGACAGATCAAGAGACCCAGTACTTC. It yields the protein CASSYWGTDQETQYF.

This rearrangement joins TRBV14 to TRBJ2-3; 16 bases fit TRBD2. Germline CDR1 reads SGHDN; CDR2 reads FVKESK. This CDR3 is built from 20 residues. V was clipped by 2 bases and J by 2 bases; unmatched bases: 10. CDR3 DNA sequence: TGTGCCAGCAGCCAACCGGGACTAGCGGGGGGGCCCCTTTACACAGATACGCAGTATTTT. Amino acids: CASSQPGLAGGPLYTDTQYF.

This chain connects TRBV28 to TRBJ1-5; D is perhaps TRBD1 (6 bases). Germline CDR1 is MDHEN and CDR2 is SYDVKM. This CDR3 spans 14 amino acids. V dropped 6 bases and J dropped 4 bases, with 13 bases sitting between them. The CDR3 protein is CASRAQGGNQPQHF. The CDR3 nucleotides are TGTGCCAGCAGAGCCCAAGGGGGAAATCAGCCCCAGCATTTT.

This rearrangement joins TRBV5-4 to TRBJ2-1, with D tentatively TRBD2 (5 bases). The CDR3 length is 16 residues. V dropped 0 bases and J dropped 1 base, with 11 bases sitting between them. Germline CDR1 and CDR2: SGHNT and YYREEE (reference sequence). CDR3 sequence: CASSLGGLASYNEQFF. The CDR3, as DNA: TGTGCCAGCAGCTTGGGAGGGTTGGCATCCTACAATGAGCAGTTCTTC.

This clone has a single count. This rearrangement joins TRBV4-2 to TRBJ2-5, with 8 bases identical to TRBD2. CDR3 length: 16 amino acids. V lost 0 bases to trimming and J lost 5 bases; unmatched junction nucleotides: 8. Germline-derived CDR1 and CDR2 are LGHNA and YNFKEQ. The CDR3 here is CASSQENSGAGETQYF. The CDR3 nucleotides read TGTGCCAGCAGCCAAGAAAATAGCGGGGCGGGGGAGACCCAGTACTTC.

This chain joins TRBV20-1 and TRBJ2-5; D remains ambiguous. The V end lost 3 bases, the J end lost 2 bases, and 4 bases lay between the germline ends. Germline V lookup: CDR1 DFQATT, CDR2 SNEGSKA (reference sequence). The CDR3 totals 11 residues. CDR3 amino acids: CSASPQETQYF. DNA of the CDR3: TGCAGTGCTAGCCCACAAGAGACCCAGTACTTC.

The genes are TRBV5-1 and TRBJ2-3; the D gene is possibly TRBD2 (5 bases). Germline CDR1 is SGHRS and CDR2 is YFSETQ. Trimming took 4 bases from V and 1 from J, leaving 16 bases between them. This CDR3 has 16 amino acids. The CDR3 protein is CASSTELLRGTDTQYF. The CDR3 nucleotides read TGCGCCAGCAGCACCGAACTTCTGAGGGGCACAGATACGCAGTATTTT.

The rearrangement links TRBV2 to TRBJ2-2, with 8 bases lining up with TRBD2. Unmatched junction bases numbered 13, after V lost 4 bases and J lost 6 bases. Germline values: CDR1 SNHLY, CDR2 FYNNEI. The CDR3 is 17 residues long. CDR3 sequence (DNA): TGTGCCAGCAGTGTGGACCCGAGCGGGGGTATAGCCGGGGAGCTGTTTTTT. Translated, it gives CASSVDPSGGIAGELFF.

In this sample, this clone turned up a few times. The rearrangement links TRBV2 to TRBJ2-3; 12 positions agree with TRBD2. The germline V gene has CDR1 SNHLY and CDR2 FYNNEI. V shed 5 bases, J shed 0 bases, and the junction held 0 bases outside the gene matches. CDR3 length: 15 residues. For the CDR3, the DNA is TGTGCCAGCAGTCTAGCGGGGGGGAGCACAGATACGCAGTATTTT. This codes for CASSLAGGSTDTQYF.

V gene TRBV5-1 combines with J gene TRBJ1-1, with D maybe TRBD1 (6 bases). The V end was cut by 0 bases, the J end by 6 bases, with 15 bases between. Germline V CDR1 and CDR2: SGHRS, YFSETQ. The CDR3 consists of 15 residues. The CDR3 nucleotides are TGCGCCAGCAGCTTGGCGCAGGGGTATAGTCCTGAAGCTTTCTTT. This encodes CASSLAQGYSPEAFF. The entire variable domain, with the rest obtained from reference TRBV5-1 and TRBJ1-1, is as follows: KAGVTQTPRYLIKTRGQQVTLSCSPISGHRSVSWYQQTPGQGLQFLFEYFSETQRNKGNFPGRFSGRQFSNSRSEMNVSTLELGDSALYLCASSLAQGYSPEAFFGQGTRLTVV.

The chain is built from TRBV7-6 and TRBJ1-2; 7 positions match TRBD1. Germline CDR1 is SGHVS and CDR2 is FNYEAQ. J was trimmed by 4 bases and V by 8 bases; bases with no gene match: 1. This CDR3 comprises 11 residues. The CDR3 DNA is TGTGCCAGCGGGGACAGCTATGGCTACACCTTC. It specifies CASGDSYGYTF. Based on the CDR3 plus reference TRBV7-6 and TRBJ1-2, the full variable domain is GAGVSQSPRYKVTKRGQDVALRCDPISGHVSLYWYRQALGQGPEFLTYFNYEAQQDKSGLPNDRFSAERPEGSISTLTIQRTEQRDSAMYRCASGDSYGYTFGSGTRLTVV.

The chain recombines TRBV5-6 with TRBJ1-6, with D possibly being TRBD1 (6 bases). In germline, CDR1 is SGHDT, CDR2 YYEEEE. The CDR3 is 15 residues long. Deletions cut 5 bases from V and 3 bases from J, with 12 bases between. This CDR3 reads CASRYGTNYNSPLHF. The CDR3 DNA reads TGTGCCAGCAGATATGGGACAAACTATAATTCACCCCTCCACTTT.

The J gene is TRBJ2-7, the V gene TRBV28; 10 bases align to TRBD1. This CDR3 is 15 amino acids long. V gave up 5 bases and J gave up 9 bases; unmatched junction bases: 13. Germline values: CDR1 MDHEN, CDR2 SYDVKM. The CDR3 coding sequence is TGTGCCAGCAGTCTCGGGACAGGGGCTTCCTGGGGGCAGTACTTC. Translated: CASSLGTGASWGQYF.

This clone is a singleton in its sample. The CDR3 is CASSLEREPWREQFF. Written as DNA, the CDR3 is TGTGCCAGCAGCTTAGAACGGGAGCCCTGGCGTGAGCAGTTCTTC. V and J are TRBV11-2 and TRBJ2-1; D might be TRBD2 (6 bases). CDR1 SGHAT and CDR2 FQNNGV come from the germline V gene. The V end lost 0 bases, the J end lost 9 bases, and 15 bases lay between the germline ends. This CDR3 has 15 amino acids.

The V gene is TRBV6-6, the J gene TRBJ2-2, with 8 nucleotides matching TRBD2. Germline loops: CDR1 MNHNY, CDR2 SVGAGI (reference sequence). This CDR3 contains 15 residues. V lost 6 bases to trimming and J lost 2 bases; unmatched junction nucleotides: 5. CDR3 sequence reads: CASSPRGGNTGELFF. CDR3 DNA: TGTGCCAGCAGCCCTCGGGGGGGCAACACCGGGGAGCTGTTTTTT.

This chain uses TRBV30 with TRBJ2-2; 9 positions match TRBD2. This CDR3 has 18 amino acids. Germline V CDR1 and CDR2: GTSNPN, SVGIG (reference sequence). V lost 1 base to trimming and J lost 6 bases; unmatched junction nucleotides: 15. The CDR3: CAWSETGAREGFPGELFF. The CDR3 nucleotides are TGTGCCTGGAGTGAAACCGGAGCGCGGGAGGGCTTCCCCGGGGAGCTGTTTTTT.

The chain has TRBV5-1 and TRBJ1-4; TRBD1 matches 7 bases. J gave up 6 bases and V 0 bases, and 2 bases lay outside the gene matches. CDR3 length: 14 amino acids. Germline V CDR1 and CDR2: SGHRS, YFSETQ. CDR3 protein: CASSLDRGDEKLFF. DNA of the CDR3: TGCGCCAGCAGCTTGGACAGGGGTGATGAAAAACTGTTTTTT.

The J gene is TRBJ2-2, the V gene TRBV2; TRBD1 might be the D (5 bases). CDR1 is SNHLY, CDR2 FYNNEI, per germline. This CDR3 spans 14 amino acids. V gave up 9 bases and J gave up 0 bases, with 11 bases separating them. The CDR3 region is CARSTAANTGELFF. CDR3 bases: TGTGCCAGGTCGACAGCTGCGAACACCGGGGAGCTGTTTTTT.

The chain links TRBV5-6 to TRBJ1-1, with no clear D. This CDR3 comprises 12 residues. Looked up from germline, CDR1 is SGHDT and CDR2 is YYEEEE. The V end was cut by 4 bases, the J end by 2 bases, with 6 bases between. CDR3 in DNA: TGTGCCAGCAGCCCCCTAAACACTGAAGCTTTCTTT. Amino acid sequence: CASSPLNTEAFF.

This chain joins TRBV5-1 and TRBJ1-4; a weak D match, TRBD1 (6 bases). The germline V gene has CDR1 SGHRS and CDR2 YFSETQ. Trimming cost V 7 bases and J 0 bases, with 10 bases left between them. The CDR3 contains 14 residues. As DNA, the CDR3 is TGCGCCAGCCAGCCAGGGGCAACTAATGAAAAACTGTTTTTT. It specifies CASQPGATNEKLFF.

V is TRBV13 and J is TRBJ2-3; D is unclear. This CDR3 is 12 amino acids long. V was clipped by 4 bases and J by 6 bases, with 8 bases between them. CDR1 and CDR2 (germline): PRHDT, FYEKMQ (reference sequence). CDR3 sequence reads: CASSSIGDTQYF. The CDR3 DNA reads TGTGCCAGCAGCTCGATCGGGGATACGCAGTATTTT.

The chain uses TRBV4-1 and TRBJ2-2, with D perhaps TRBD1 (6 bases). The CDR3 length is 14 residues. The V and J ends lost 4 bases and 4 bases respectively, with 10 bases between them. Germline CDR1 reads MGHRA; CDR2 reads YSYEKL. The CDR3 coding sequence is TGCGCCAGCAGCCTACAGGGTTTCACCGGGGAGCTGTTTTTT. Protein sequence: CASSLQGFTGELFF.

This rearrangement joins TRBV5-6 to TRBJ1-1; D is perhaps TRBD1 (6 bases). Trimming cost V 5 bases and J 1 base, with 21 bases left between them. The germline V gene encodes CDR1 SGHDT and CDR2 YYEEEE. The CDR3 is 17 residues long. The CDR3 region is CASRPDRTLLRNTEAFF. In nucleotides, the CDR3 is TGTGCCAGCAGACCCGACAGGACCCTATTGAGGAACACTGAAGCTTTCTTT.